This TCR beta chain emerged from a study of blood T cell repertoires in COVID-19. Study at large: The United States, Italy and Spain provided the acute and convalescent COVID-19 samples. PBMCs, B-cell-depleted T cells, or T cells were the source of the cDNA or gDNA that made up the material.

In Cohort 3, a recovered donor had either two negative PCRs, clearance, or symptom resolution. The table came from immunoSEQ multiplex PCR; TCRdb's copy has only in-frame clones and leaves some out. The sample includes about 370,000 clones, roughly nine tenths of them seen just once. A single count supports this clone. Germline V gene sequence: CDR1 MGHDK, CDR2 SYGVNS. V lost 2 bases, J lost 2 bases, and 18 bases lay in between. CDR3 length: 17 residues. This chain joins TRBV25-1 and TRBJ2-5; possibly TRBD2 for D (5 bases). The sample was PBMCs or T cells enriched from blood (not recorded which). This receptor was identified in a man younger than 35 who had recovered from COVID-19. This chain's CDR3 is CASSERLSGRRQETQYF. In DNA form, the CDR3 reads TGTGCCAGCAGTGAACGTCTGTCGGGAAGACGGCAAGAGACCCAGTACTTC.